These 8 T cell receptor beta chains originate from one sample sequenced in a study of cytomegalovirus exposure and HLA in healthy donors. The PCR contained 60 Vbeta and 13 Jbeta primers. Assay used: immunoSEQ multiplex PCR; TCRdb lists only in-frame clones, some missing. In the table there are 200,000 to 300,000 clones, about 80% of which are singletons. Sequencing was carried out using PBMCs. These receptors originate from an older woman in good health and CMV-seropositive.

The chain uses TRBV19 and TRBJ1-5; 7 nucleotides align to TRBD1. This CDR3 spans 16 amino acids. Germline CDR1 LNHDA, CDR2 SQIVND (reference sequence). With V trimmed by 5 bases and J by 1 base, 8 bases remained unmatched. The CDR3 sequence: CASSSTGPGSNQPQHF. CDR3 nucleotide sequence: TGTGCCAGTAGTTCGACAGGGCCGGGGAGCAATCAGCCCCAGCATTTT.

This sequence joins TRBV7-7 and TRBJ2-2, with D possibly matching TRBD1 (6 bases). The CDR3 runs 14 residues. Germline assignment: CDR1 SSHAT and CDR2 FNYEAQ (reference sequence). Trimming took 3 bases from V and 4 from J, leaving 9 bases between them. CDR3: CASSLTGGTGELFF. The CDR3 region has the DNA TGTGCCAGCAGCTTGACAGGAGGCACCGGGGAGCTGTTTTTT.

The chain joins TRBV5-4 to TRBJ2-7; 7 positions agree with TRBD2. CDR1 and CDR2 (germline): SGHNT, YYREEE (reference sequence). V lost 1 base and J lost 4; bases outside the gene matches: 8. The CDR3 totals 15 residues. The DNA of the CDR3 is TGTGCCAGCAGCTTGATGATAGCGGGCAAATACGAGCAGTACTTC. This gives the protein CASSLMIAGKYEQYF.

The chain links TRBV29-1 to TRBJ1-1; 8 bases map to TRBD1. After removal of 3 bases from V and 6 bases from J, the junction contained 6 bases not matched to a gene. Germline CDR1 is SQVTM and CDR2 is ANQGSEA. CDR3 length equals 13 residues. The CDR3 sequence is CSVDRTGISEAFF. CDR3 sequence (DNA): TGCAGCGTTGACAGGACAGGGATATCTGAAGCTTTCTTT.

V is TRBV2 and J is TRBJ2-6; 12 bases align to TRBD1. The CDR3 consists of 18 residues. CDR1 is SNHLY and CDR2 is FYNNEI in the germline V gene. Germline trimming cut 9 bases from V and 4 bases from J; bases unmatched to any gene: 13. CDR3 coding DNA: TGTGCCAGTGACCGTCCGGGACAGGGGGCGCAGGGGGCCAACGTCCTGACTTTC. It encodes CASDRPGQGAQGANVLTF.

V and J are TRBV7-9 and TRBJ2-4, with D tentatively TRBD2 (6 bases). Germline loops: CDR1 SEHNR, CDR2 FQNEAQ (reference sequence). The CDR3 covers 13 residues. The germline V and J ends were trimmed by 0 bases and 9 bases, with 9 bases remaining between them. CDR3 amino acids: CASSLALGGIQYF. In DNA form, the CDR3 reads TGTGCCAGCAGCTTAGCCCTCGGGGGCATTCAGTACTTC. The full variable domain, its missing parts supplied by reference TRBV7-9 and TRBJ2-4, is DTGVSQNPRHKITKRGQNVTFRCDPISEHNRLYWYRQTLGQGPEFLTYFQNEAQLEKSRLLSDRFSAERPKGSFSTLEIQRTEQGDSAMYLCASSLALGGIQYFGAGTRLSVL.

This clone has a single count. The chain employs TRBV29-1 and TRBJ1-1; D call uncertain. This CDR3 comprises 12 residues. Trimming cost V 8 bases and J 1 base, with 11 bases left between them. Germline-derived CDR1 and CDR2 are SQVTM and ANQGSEA. CDR3: CSLTVTNTEAFF. The CDR3 bases are TGCAGCTTAACAGTAACGAACACTGAAGCTTTCTTT.

This chain uses TRBV21-1 with TRBJ2-7; the table's D call, TRBD1, was not checked against the DNA. TRBV21-1 is classified as a pseudogene. The CDR3 is 15 amino acids. Written as DNA, the CDR3 is TGTGCCAGCAGCGGACGACAGGGTGAGTGGTACGAGCAGTACTTC. Its translation is CASSGRQGEWYEQYF.